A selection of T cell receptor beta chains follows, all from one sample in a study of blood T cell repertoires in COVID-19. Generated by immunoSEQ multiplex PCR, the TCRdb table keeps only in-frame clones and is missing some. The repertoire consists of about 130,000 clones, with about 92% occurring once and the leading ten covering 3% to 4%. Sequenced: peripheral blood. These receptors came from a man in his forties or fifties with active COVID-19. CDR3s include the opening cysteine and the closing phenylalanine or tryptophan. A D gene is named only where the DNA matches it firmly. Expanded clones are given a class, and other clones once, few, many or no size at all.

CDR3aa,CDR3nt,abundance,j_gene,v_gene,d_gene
CASSGLAGGSYNEQFF,TGTGCCAGCAGTGGGTTAGCGGGAGGAAGCTACAATGAGCAGTTCTTC,-,TRBJ2-1,TRBV27,TRBD2
CASRRAGQANYGYTF,TGCGCCAGCAGGAGGGCGGGACAGGCCAACTATGGCTACACCTTC,few,TRBJ1-2,TRBV4-1,TRBD1
CASSRTSGEDTQYF,TGTGCCAGCAGCCGGACTAGCGGCGAAGATACGCAGTATTTT,once,TRBJ2-3,TRBV11-3,TRBD2
CAGSSFRGLRETQYF,TGCGCCGGCAGCTCCTTCAGGGGGCTGAGAGAGACCCAGTACTTC,-,TRBJ2-5,TRBV5-1,TRBD1
CASSGQGANTEAFF,TGTGCCAGCAGCGGACAGGGTGCCAACACTGAAGCTTTCTTT,-,TRBJ1-1,TRBV5-4,TRBD1
CASSIVGQGKNQPQHF,TGTGCCAGTAGTATAGTGGGACAAGGGAAAAATCAGCCCCAGCATTTT,once,TRBJ1-5,TRBV19,-
CATRGSGTGEDTQYF,TGTGCCACCAGGGGGAGCGGGACAGGCGAGGATACGCAGTATTTT,-,TRBJ2-3,TRBV24-1,-
CASSYIDQVFNYGYTF,TGTGCCAGCAGCTACATCGACCAGGTTTTTAACTATGGCTACACCTTC,-,TRBJ1-2,TRBV6-4,-
CANLGRGYGYTF,TGTGCCAACCTCGGTCGGGGCTATGGCTACACCTTC,-,TRBJ1-2,TRBV9,-
CASTRGTANQPQHF,TGTGCCAGTACCAGGGGGACAGCAAATCAGCCCCAGCATTTT,-,TRBJ1-5,TRBV19,TRBD1
CASSYGGEGEKLFF,TGTGCCAGCAGTTACGGAGGGGAAGGGGAAAAACTGTTTTTT,-,TRBJ1-4,TRBV6-6,-
CASSLAMLAGGQETQYF,TGCGCCAGCAGCTTGGCAATGTTGGCGGGGGGGCAAGAGACCCAGTACTTC,-,TRBJ2-5,TRBV5-1,TRBD2
CASSEAAGSINYGYTF,TGTGCCAGCAGTGAAGCGGCGGGGAGCATTAACTATGGCTACACCTTC,-,TRBJ1-2,TRBV6-1,-
CASSLGTGGFEQYF,TGTGCCAGCAGCTTAGGGACAGGGGGATTCGAGCAGTACTTC,-,TRBJ2-7,TRBV11-1,TRBD1
CASSQGSGLAGGTDTQYF,TGCGCCAGCAGCCAAGGATCCGGACTAGCGGGGGGTACAGATACGCAGTATTTT,-,TRBJ2-3,TRBV4-1,TRBD2
CSVAGSGGELFF,TGCAGCGTAGCGGGGAGTGGCGGGGAGCTGTTTTTT,-,TRBJ2-2,TRBV29-1,TRBD2
CASSNMDRGPFEQYF,TGCGCCAGCAGTAACATGGACAGGGGGCCTTTCGAGCAGTACTTC,-,TRBJ2-7,TRBV10-2,TRBD1
CASRSTGPNYGYTF,TGTGCCAGCAGATCGACAGGGCCTAACTATGGCTACACCTTC,-,TRBJ1-2,TRBV28,TRBD1
CASSLDRGLPTDTQYF,TGCGCCAGCAGCTTAGACAGGGGGTTGCCTACAGATACGCAGTATTTT,-,TRBJ2-3,TRBV5-1,TRBD1
CASRSRGSVSPKNTEAFF,TGTGCCAGCAGAAGTCGGGGGAGCGTGTCCCCGAAGAACACTGAAGCTTTCTTT,-,TRBJ1-1,TRBV2,-
CASSLGEGLRRRTYGYTF,TGTGCCAGCAGCTTAGGGGAGGGTCTAAGACGAAGAACCTATGGCTACACCTTC,-,TRBJ1-2,TRBV7-8,-
CASSRQETQYF,TGTGCCAGCTCACGGCAGGAGACCCAGTACTTC,-,TRBJ2-5,TRBV18,-
CAWSGLAGDGTGELFF,TGTGCCTGGAGTGGACTAGCGGGAGATGGAACCGGGGAGCTGTTTTTT,-,TRBJ2-2,TRBV30,TRBD2
CATSQGGGSEKLFF,TGTGCCACCAGCCAGGGAGGGGGTAGTGAAAAACTGTTTTTT,-,TRBJ1-4,TRBV15,-